The rows below give T cell receptor beta chains drawn from one sample of a study of CD8 T cells in Susac syndrome. TCRdb analysed the immunoSEQ multiplex PCR reads with MiXCR anew, one entry per CDR3 protein. The table has more than 110,000 distinct CDR3 sequences, approximately 95% seen once; the top ten hold approximately 0.3%. Sequenced material: CD8+ T cells from PBMCs. The origin of the receptors is a human donor in good health. Each CDR3 is given with its conserved first and last residue. Fields, in order: D gene, V gene, J gene, clone size, CDR3 protein, CDR3 DNA. A D gene is named only where the DNA matches it firmly. Clone size is shown for a subset of rows, as once, few, many or a class of expanded clone.

TRBD2	TRBV27	TRBJ2-7	-	CASSSTLAGVDEQYF	TGTGCCAGCAGCTCAACTCTAGCGGGAGTTGACGAGCAGTACTTC
-	TRBV19	TRBJ2-2	-	CASTVDGKNTGELFF	TGTGCCAGTACCGTGGACGGGAAGAACACCGGGGAGCTGTTTTTT
-	TRBV29-1	TRBJ2-1	-	CSVAEGYNEQFF	TGCAGCGTAGCGGAGGGGTACAATGAGCAGTTCTTC
TRBD2	TRBV13	TRBJ2-5	-	CASSRREVQETQYF	TGTGCCAGCAGCAGACGGGAGGTCCAAGAGACCCAGTACTTC
-	TRBV2	TRBJ2-7	-	CASGSPYEQYF	TGTGCCAGCGGGAGTCCCTACGAGCAGTACTTC
-	TRBV27	TRBJ2-7	-	CASKTSGYEQYF	TGTGCCAGCAAAACATCTGGGTACGAGCAGTACTTC
TRBD2	TRBV6-1	TRBJ2-6	-	CAGGSGLAGVETGANVLTF	TGTGCCGGCGGGTCCGGACTAGCGGGAGTAGAGACTGGGGCCAACGTCCTGACTTTC
-	TRBV27	TRBJ2-2	-	CATQSSGELFF	TGTGCCACCCAGAGCTCCGGGGAGCTGTTTTTT
TRBD2	TRBV19	TRBJ2-7	few	CASSSRQKGEGLYEQYF	TGTGCCAGTAGCTCACGGCAGAAAGGGGAGGGTCTCTACGAGCAGTACTTC
-	TRBV3-1	TRBJ1-5	-	CASSDGGGPPQHF	TGTGCCAGCAGCGACGGAGGGGGGCCACCCCAGCATTTT
-	TRBV29-1	TRBJ2-1	-	CSAVWGYNEQFF	TGCAGCGCCGTGTGGGGGTACAATGAGCAGTTCTTC
-	TRBV20-1	TRBJ2-1	-	CSAPKRFNEQFF	TGCAGTGCCCCTAAACGGTTTAATGAGCAGTTCTTC
-	TRBV13	TRBJ2-3	-	CASSQDTQYF	TGTGCCAGCAGCCAAGATACGCAGTATTTT
-	TRBV20-1	TRBJ2-7	-	CSATTENSYEQYF	TGCAGTGCTACCACAGAGAACTCCTACGAGCAGTACTTC
-	TRBV30	TRBJ1-5	-	CAWSPLVGQPQHF	TGTGCCTGGAGCCCGTTGGTCGGTCAGCCCCAGCATTTT
-	TRBV6-6	TRBJ1-4	-	CAGGGNNEKLFF	TGTGCCGGGGGGGGAAATAATGAAAAACTGTTTTTT
-	TRBV20-1	TRBJ2-1	-	CSARDARDEQFF	TGCAGTGCCCGGGACGCCAGGGATGAGCAGTTCTTC
-	TRBV12-3/TRBV12-4	TRBJ2-5	few	CASSLVGETQYF	TGTGCCAGCAGTTTAGTCGGAGAGACCCAGTACTTC
-	TRBV27	TRBJ2-6	-	CASRGGYYSGANVLTF	TGTGCCAGCAGAGGCGGTTACTACTCTGGGGCCAACGTCCTGACTTTC
-	TRBV30	TRBJ2-2	-	CAWRQENTGELFF	TGTGCCTGGCGACAGGAGAACACCGGGGAGCTGTTTTTT
-	TRBV11-2	TRBJ2-7	-	CASSLMREQYF	TGTGCCAGCAGCTTGATGAGGGAGCAGTACTTC
-	TRBV29-1	TRBJ2-7	once	CSVQGGGYEQYF	TGCAGCGTTCAGGGAGGGGGCTACGAGCAGTACTTC
-	TRBV29-1	TRBJ1-5	-	CSVLGTPNQPQHF	TGCAGCGTTTTGGGGACTCCAAATCAGCCCCAGCATTTT
-	TRBV5-4	TRBJ2-7	-	CASSSPGLSYEQYF	TGTGCCAGCAGCTCTCCAGGTCTCTCCTACGAGCAGTACTTC
-	TRBV9	TRBJ2-5	-	CASSGSRGTQYF	TGTGCCAGCAGCGGCTCCAGGGGGACCCAGTACTTC
-	TRBV6-2/TRBV6-3	TRBJ2-3	-	CASSLADTPGDTQYF	TGTGCCAGCAGTCTGGCGGATACCCCCGGAGATACGCAGTATTTT
-	TRBV7-9	TRBJ2-7	-	CASSSLSPEQYF	TGTGCCAGCAGCTCCCTCTCGCCGGAGCAGTACTTC
TRBD1	TRBV19	TRBJ1-5	-	CASSKGTGDQPQHF	TGTGCCAGTAGTAAGGGGACAGGGGATCAGCCCCAGCATTTT
-	TRBV6-2/TRBV6-3	TRBJ1-1	-	CAGSWGRGEAFF	TGTGCCGGATCTTGGGGAAGAGGTGAAGCTTTCTTT
-	TRBV6-6	TRBJ2-7	-	CASSYSPVVDYEQYF	TGTGCCAGCAGTTACTCACCAGTAGTAGACTACGAGCAGTACTTC
-	TRBV27	TRBJ2-3	-	CASSLYGPQPTDTQYF	TGTGCCAGCAGTTTATATGGTCCCCAGCCCACAGATACGCAGTATTTT
TRBD1	TRBV29-1	TRBJ2-1	-	CSVDGQGGPYSEQFF	TGCAGCGTTGACGGACAGGGTGGGCCGTACAGTGAGCAGTTCTTC
TRBD2	TRBV7-9	TRBJ2-1	-	CASSSRTSYNEQFF	TGTGCCAGCAGCTCCCGGACTAGCTACAATGAGCAGTTCTTC
-	TRBV5-1	TRBJ2-1	-	CASSSDLAPEQFF	TGCGCCAGCAGCTCGGACTTAGCTCCAGAGCAGTTCTTC
-	TRBV20-1	TRBJ2-7	-	CSVPGRWEQYF	TGCAGTGTCCCGGGACGGTGGGAGCAGTACTTC
-	TRBV27	TRBJ2-7	-	CASRDNSYEQYF	TGTGCCAGCAGGGACAACTCCTACGAGCAGTACTTC
TRBD2	TRBV9	TRBJ2-1	-	CASSGGLASYNEQFF	TGTGCCAGCAGCGGGGGACTAGCGTCTTACAATGAGCAGTTCTTC
TRBD2	TRBV12-3/TRBV12-4	TRBJ2-3	-	CASCLGTSITDTQYF	TGTGCCAGTTGTTTAGGGACTAGCATCACAGATACGCAGTATTTT
TRBD2	TRBV12-3/TRBV12-4	TRBJ2-7	-	CASNEGTTSEQYF	TGTGCCAGCAACGAAGGGACTACAAGCGAGCAGTACTTC
TRBD1	TRBV15	TRBJ2-1	-	CATRPYTGTGGDEQFF	TGTGCCACCAGACCTTATACCGGGACAGGAGGGGATGAGCAGTTCTTC
TRBD2	TRBV11-2	TRBJ2-1	-	CASSLGLAGGDEQFF	TGTGCCAGCAGCTTGGGACTAGCGGGAGGCGATGAGCAGTTCTTC
-	TRBV5-1	TRBJ2-7	-	CASSFESSYEQYF	TGCGCCAGCAGCTTCGAGAGCTCCTACGAGCAGTACTTC
TRBD1	TRBV11-2	TRBJ2-1	once	CASSWGDRVFDEQFF	TGTGCCAGCAGCTGGGGTGACAGGGTATTCGATGAGCAGTTCTTC
-	TRBV27	TRBJ2-7	-	CASSSTSFAYEQYF	TGTGCCAGCAGTTCGACTAGTTTCGCCTACGAGCAGTACTTC